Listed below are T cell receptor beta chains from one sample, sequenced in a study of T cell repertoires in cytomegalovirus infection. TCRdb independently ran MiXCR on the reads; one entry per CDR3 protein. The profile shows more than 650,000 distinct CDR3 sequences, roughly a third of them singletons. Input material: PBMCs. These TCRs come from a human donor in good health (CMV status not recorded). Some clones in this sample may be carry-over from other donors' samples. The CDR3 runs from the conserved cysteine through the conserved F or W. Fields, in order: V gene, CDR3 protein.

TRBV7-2 CASSRSGTYEQYF
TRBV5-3 CASSLDPGADEQYF
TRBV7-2 CASSSTSGVGQPQHF
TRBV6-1 CASTSQGVYYGYTF
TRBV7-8 CASSPGTGLYSNQPQHF
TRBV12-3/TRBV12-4 CASSLGPGSPLHF
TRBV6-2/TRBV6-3 CASSCRTPSSYNEHFF
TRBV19 CASSIGSNTEAFF
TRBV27 CASSRTGTGGFYEQYF
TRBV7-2 CASSPTRGVFYEQYF
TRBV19 CASRSTGNQPQHF